Below, one T cell receptor beta chain is given with its context. The antigen is not known. Before the COVID-19 pandemic, during about 2011-2019, CD4+ T cells were taken from unexposed donors. CD4+ T cells were isolated from the cells after nine to eleven days of culture. Testing used SARS-CoV-2 S/N and four cold-coronavirus spikes on unexposed-donor CD4+ T cells, cells permitting. This record belongs to a study of CD4 T cells in relation to SARS-CoV-2 and coronaviruses. The overall study: PBMCs were cultured with antigen for roughly 10 days before TCR beta sequencing. Controls used an HIV-1 Nef peptide pool or no peptide.

Method: immunoSEQ multiplex PCR; TCRdb's copy keeps in-frame clones and lacks some. The sample includes roughly 18,000 clones, approximately 80% of them seen just once. Germline loops: CDR1 SGHAT, CDR2 FQNNGV. The CDR3 length is 16 residues. Trimming removed 1 base from V and 4 bases from J; junction bases left unmatched: 5. Findings and caveats of the study: In roughly 65% of donors, memory CD4+ clonotypes crossrecognized SARS-CoV-2 and at least one common cold coronavirus spike.

The TCR was taken from a human donor in good health. The sample comprised CD4+ T cells from PBMCs, cultured in vitro. J is TRBJ2-7 and V is TRBV11-2; TRBD2 matches at 12 bases. The CDR3 spells CASSLVGTSGSYEQYF. The CDR3 bases are TGTGCCAGCAGCTTAGTCGGGACTAGCGGGTCGTACGAGCAGTACTTC.